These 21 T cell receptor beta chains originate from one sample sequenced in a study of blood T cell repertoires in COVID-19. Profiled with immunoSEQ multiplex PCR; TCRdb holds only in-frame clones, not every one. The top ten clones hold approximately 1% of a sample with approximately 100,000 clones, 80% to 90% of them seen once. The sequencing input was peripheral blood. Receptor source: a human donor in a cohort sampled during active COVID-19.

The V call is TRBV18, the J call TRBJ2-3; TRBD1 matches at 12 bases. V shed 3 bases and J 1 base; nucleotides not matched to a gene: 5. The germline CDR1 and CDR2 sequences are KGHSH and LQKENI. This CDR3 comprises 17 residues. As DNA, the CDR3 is TGTGCCAGCTCACCCCGGGACAGGGGGCGCGGCACAGATACGCAGTATTTT. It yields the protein CASSPRDRGRGTDTQYF.

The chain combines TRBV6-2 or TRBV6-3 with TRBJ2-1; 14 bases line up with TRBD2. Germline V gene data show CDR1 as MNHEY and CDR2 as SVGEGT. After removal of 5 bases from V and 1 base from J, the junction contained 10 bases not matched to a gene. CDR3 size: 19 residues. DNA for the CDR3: TGTGCCAGCAGTGGGACTAGCGGGAGAAGGCTTAGGTCCTACAATGAGCAGTTCTTC. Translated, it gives CASSGTSGRRLRSYNEQFF.

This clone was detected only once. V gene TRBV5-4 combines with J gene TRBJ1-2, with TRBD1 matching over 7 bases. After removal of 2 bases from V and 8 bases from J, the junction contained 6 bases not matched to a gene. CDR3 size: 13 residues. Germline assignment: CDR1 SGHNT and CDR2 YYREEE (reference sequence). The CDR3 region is CASSLQGLKGYTF. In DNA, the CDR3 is TGTGCCAGCAGCTTACAGGGGCTTAAGGGCTACACCTTC.

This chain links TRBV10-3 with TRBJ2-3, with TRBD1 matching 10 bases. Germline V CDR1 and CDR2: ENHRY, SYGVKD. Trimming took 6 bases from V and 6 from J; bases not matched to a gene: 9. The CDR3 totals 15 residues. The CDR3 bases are TGTGCCATCAGCCGTAGCGGACAGGGGGGGGATACGCAGTATTTT. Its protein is CAISRSGQGGDTQYF.

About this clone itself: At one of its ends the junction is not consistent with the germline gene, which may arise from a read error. The CDR3: CASSPKQVGGLFF. The CDR3 DNA sequence: TGTGCCAGTAGTCCAAAGCAAGTGGGGGGGCTGTTTTTT. The V and J genes are TRBV19 and TRBJ2-2; D perhaps matches TRBD2 (6 bases). The CDR3 is 13 residues long. The V gene's germline CDR1 is LNHDA and CDR2 SQIVND (reference sequence).

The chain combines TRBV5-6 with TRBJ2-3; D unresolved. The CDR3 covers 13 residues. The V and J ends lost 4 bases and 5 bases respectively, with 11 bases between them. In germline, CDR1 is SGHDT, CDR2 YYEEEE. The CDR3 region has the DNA TGTGCCAGCAGCGACCTAAGAGGAGATACGCAGTATTTT. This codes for CASSDLRGDTQYF.

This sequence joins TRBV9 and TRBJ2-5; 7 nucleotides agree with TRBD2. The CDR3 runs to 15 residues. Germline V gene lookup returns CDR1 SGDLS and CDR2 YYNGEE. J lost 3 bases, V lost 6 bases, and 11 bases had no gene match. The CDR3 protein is CASTLGGLTEETQYF. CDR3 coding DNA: TGTGCCAGCACCCTGGGGGGGTTAACCGAAGAGACCCAGTACTTC.

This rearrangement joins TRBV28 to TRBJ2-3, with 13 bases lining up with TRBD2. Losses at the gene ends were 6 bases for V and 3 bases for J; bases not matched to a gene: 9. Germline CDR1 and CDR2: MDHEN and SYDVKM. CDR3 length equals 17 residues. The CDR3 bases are TGTGCCAGCAGCCCCCCGACTAGCGGGGGGCTAACAGATACGCAGTATTTT. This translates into CASSPPTSGGLTDTQYF.

CDR3 sequence reads: CASSSGQAQIETQYF. CDR3 DNA sequence: TGTGCCAGCAGTTCCGGACAGGCCCAAATAGAGACCCAGTACTTC. The chain combines TRBV6-5 with TRBJ2-5; TRBD1 matches 7 bases. From germline, CDR1 is MNHEY and CDR2 SVGAGI. This CDR3 region has 15 residues. J gave up 4 bases and V 4 bases, and 9 bases lay outside the gene matches.

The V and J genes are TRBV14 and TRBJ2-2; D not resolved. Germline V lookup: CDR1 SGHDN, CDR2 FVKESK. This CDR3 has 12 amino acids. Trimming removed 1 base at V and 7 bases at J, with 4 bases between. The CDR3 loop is CASSQVSGELFF. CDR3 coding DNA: TGTGCCAGCAGCCAAGTGAGCGGGGAGCTGTTTTTT.

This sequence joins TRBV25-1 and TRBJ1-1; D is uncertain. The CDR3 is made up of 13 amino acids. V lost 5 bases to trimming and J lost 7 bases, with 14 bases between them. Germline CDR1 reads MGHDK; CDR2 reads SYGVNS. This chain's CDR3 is CASSSRGSSEAFF. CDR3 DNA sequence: TGTGCCAGCAGTAGCCGGGGATCTAGTGAAGCTTTCTTT.

The CDR3 is CASSDSLAGKLFF. The CDR3 DNA reads TGTGCCAGCAGTGATTCCCTCGCCGGGAAACTGTTTTTT. The V and J genes are TRBV6-1 and TRBJ1-4; the D is unclear. Between the trimmed V and J ends, which lost 3 bases and 11 bases, there was a span of 13 bases. This CDR3 comprises 13 residues. Per germline, CDR1 MNHNS and CDR2 SASEGT.

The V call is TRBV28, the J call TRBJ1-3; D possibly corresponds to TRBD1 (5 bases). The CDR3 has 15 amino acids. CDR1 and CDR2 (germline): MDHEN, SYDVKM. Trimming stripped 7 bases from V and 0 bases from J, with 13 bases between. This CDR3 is CASTIGAYSGNTIYF. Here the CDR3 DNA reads TGTGCCAGCACCATAGGGGCGTACTCTGGAAACACCATATATTTT.

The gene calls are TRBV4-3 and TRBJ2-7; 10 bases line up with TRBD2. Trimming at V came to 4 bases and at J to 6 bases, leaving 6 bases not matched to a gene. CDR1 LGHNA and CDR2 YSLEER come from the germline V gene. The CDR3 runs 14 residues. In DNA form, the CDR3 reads TGCGCCAGCAGCCGCGGACTAGCGGTAGGCGAGCAGTACTTC. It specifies CASSRGLAVGEQYF.

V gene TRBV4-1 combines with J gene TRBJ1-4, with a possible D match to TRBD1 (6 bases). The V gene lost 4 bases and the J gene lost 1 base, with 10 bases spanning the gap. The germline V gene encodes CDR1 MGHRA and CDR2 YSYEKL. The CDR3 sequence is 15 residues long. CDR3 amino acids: CASSPTRGTNEKLFF. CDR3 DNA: TGCGCCAGCAGCCCCACCAGGGGAACTAATGAAAAACTGTTTTTT.

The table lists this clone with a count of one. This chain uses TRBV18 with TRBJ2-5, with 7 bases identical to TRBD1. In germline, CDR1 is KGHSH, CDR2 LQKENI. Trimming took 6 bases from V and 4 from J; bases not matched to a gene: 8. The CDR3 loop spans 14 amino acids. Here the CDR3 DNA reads TGTGCCAGCTCCCGAGGGACAGTTCTAGAGACCCAGTACTTC. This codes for CASSRGTVLETQYF.

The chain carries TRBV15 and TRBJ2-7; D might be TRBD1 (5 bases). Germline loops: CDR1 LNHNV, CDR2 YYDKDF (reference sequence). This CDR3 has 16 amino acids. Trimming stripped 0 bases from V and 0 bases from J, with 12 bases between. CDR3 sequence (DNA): TGTGCCACCAGCAGAGATCTGACAGTAAGCTCCTACGAGCAGTACTTC. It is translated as CATSRDLTVSSYEQYF.

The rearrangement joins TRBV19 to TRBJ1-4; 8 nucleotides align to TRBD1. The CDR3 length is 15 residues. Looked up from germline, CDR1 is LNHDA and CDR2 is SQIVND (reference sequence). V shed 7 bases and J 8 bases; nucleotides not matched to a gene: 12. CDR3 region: CASTRTGKGGEKLFF. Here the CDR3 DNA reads TGTGCCAGTACACGGACAGGGAAGGGCGGGGAAAAACTGTTTTTT.

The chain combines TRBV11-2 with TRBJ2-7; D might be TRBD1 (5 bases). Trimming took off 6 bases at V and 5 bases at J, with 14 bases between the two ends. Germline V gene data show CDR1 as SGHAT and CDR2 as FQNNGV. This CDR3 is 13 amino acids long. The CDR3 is CASSLDPGHEQYF. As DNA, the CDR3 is TGTGCCAGCAGTCTAGATCCAGGGCACGAGCAGTACTTC.

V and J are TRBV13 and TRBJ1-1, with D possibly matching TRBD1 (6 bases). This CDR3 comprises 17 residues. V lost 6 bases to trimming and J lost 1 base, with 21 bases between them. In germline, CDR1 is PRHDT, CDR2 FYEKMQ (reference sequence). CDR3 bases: TGTGCCAGCAGACCGAGGGGGGGGCGCCTTGGGAACACTGAAGCTTTCTTT. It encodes CASRPRGGRLGNTEAFF.

The CDR3 is CASSQDQLRGYTF. DNA for the CDR3: TGCGCCAGCAGCCAAGACCAACTACGTGGCTACACCTTC. The chain combines TRBV4-1 with TRBJ1-2, with no clear D. The germline V and J ends were trimmed by 0 bases and 7 bases, with 9 bases remaining between them. CDR3 size: 13 residues. Germline CDR1 MGHRA, CDR2 YSYEKL.